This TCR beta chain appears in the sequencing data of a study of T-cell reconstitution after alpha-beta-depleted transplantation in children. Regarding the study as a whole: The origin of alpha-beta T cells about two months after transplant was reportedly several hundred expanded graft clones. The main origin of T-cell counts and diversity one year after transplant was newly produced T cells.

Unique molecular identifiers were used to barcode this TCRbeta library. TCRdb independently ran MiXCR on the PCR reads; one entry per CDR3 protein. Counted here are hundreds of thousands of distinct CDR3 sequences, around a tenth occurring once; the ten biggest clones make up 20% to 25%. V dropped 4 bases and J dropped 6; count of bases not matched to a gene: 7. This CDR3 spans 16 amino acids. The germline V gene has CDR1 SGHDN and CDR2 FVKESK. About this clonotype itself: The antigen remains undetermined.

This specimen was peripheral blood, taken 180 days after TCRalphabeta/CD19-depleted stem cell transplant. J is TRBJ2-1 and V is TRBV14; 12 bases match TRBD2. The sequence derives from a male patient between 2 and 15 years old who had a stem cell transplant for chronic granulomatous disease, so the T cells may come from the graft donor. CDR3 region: CASSPPTSGSGNEQFF. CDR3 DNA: TGTGCCAGCAGCCCTCCGACTAGCGGGAGCGGCAATGAGCAGTTCTTC.